The clone carrying this T cell receptor beta chain was observed at least ten times. The antigen is unknown. Without exception, sorted populations had purity beyond 98%. The data were obtained in a study of beta chain features in type 1 diabetes. Trimming took off 2 bases at V and 9 bases at J, with 12 bases between the two ends. This CDR3 is built from 13 residues. From germline, CDR1 is SGHNT and CDR2 YYREEE (reference sequence). Points from the study as a whole: Within each of all four CD4+ subsets, Type 1 diabetes patients had TCRB CDR3s that were moderately but significantly shorter.

Reverse transcription of all isolated RNA meant that expressed TCRB transcripts were sequenced. Libraries were prepared by immunoSEQ multiplex PCR; TCRdb keeps only in-frame clonotypes and omits some of them. The sample yields about 250,000 clones, 13% to 15% seen once. The sequence came from a woman aged 40 to 50 in good health. V is TRBV5-4 and J is TRBJ2-1; unclear D gene. The specimen sequenced was naive CD4+ T cells from blood. The CDR3 is CASSFTGYGEQFF. CDR3 DNA sequence: TGTGCCAGCAGCTTCACGGGTTACGGTGAGCAGTTCTTC.